These T cell receptor beta chains were read from a single sample in a study of radiation and T cells in renal cell carcinoma. The method was immunoSEQ multiplex PCR; TCRdb's version includes in-frame clones alone and lacks a portion of them. The sample lists 150,000 to 200,000 clones, about 87% occurring once. The sample in question was blood, obtained from a patient whose treatment included radiotherapy and nephrectomy. The receptors shown here come from a woman aged 45-65 years with renal cell carcinoma. CDR3s leave out the opening cysteine and the closing phenylalanine or tryptophan. Expanded clones are given a class, and other clones once, few, many or no size at all.

clone_size cdr3_length v_call cdr3_aa
NA 10 TRBV5-8 ASSLWSQPQH
NA 13 TRBV5-1 ASSLGGGATDTQY
NA 12 TRBV5-1 ASSLDRGSYGYT
NA 13 TRBV6-1 ASSEFGGSHYEQY
NA 12 TRBV13 ASSSWDGSYEQY
NA 13 TRBV6-5 ASSSWSTPIGAQY
NA 13 TRBV9 ASSEGTGLSYEQY
NA 12 TRBV19 ASSRWAGNEKLF
NA 11 TRBV29-1 SVGQGVDSPLH
NA 9 TRBV20-1 SAVEVDTQY
NA 12 TRBV9 ASSLHVSGNTIY
NA 13 TRBV6-1 ASSESGGGYEKLF
NA 13 TRBV4-3 ASSQDVGYQETQY
once 11 TRBV19 ASSQGGGTEAF
NA 11 TRBV27 ASRDRGRNEQF
few 13 TRBV2 ASRGQGARNSPLH
NA 12 TRBV7-9 ASSPWMADNEQF
NA 13 TRBV28 ASSSLLAAQETQY
NA 13 TRBV19 ASSSGQGGDQPQH
NA 12 TRBV5-6 ASSPRTSQETQY
NA 16 TRBV7-3 ASSLTPGGRGRGYGYT
NA 13 TRBV2 ASKRGQGNTGELF
NA 13 TRBV7-2 ASSLRPSANYGYT
NA 12 TRBV19 ASSNTGSGNTIY
NA 12 TRBV6-4 ASSDYKGRETQY
NA 11 TRBV7-2 ASSPLGLTEAF
NA 14 TRBV18 ASSSETGLTNEKLF